These 31 T cell receptor beta chains were sequenced from one sample in a study of T cell responses to AZD1222 COVID-19 vaccine. Assay used: immunoSEQ multiplex PCR; TCRdb lists only in-frame clones, some missing. This table holds roughly 120,000 clones, approximately 90% found once. The specimen was peripheral blood, collected 28 days after the second AZD1222 dose. The receptors were gathered from an adult who received the AZD1222 COVID-19 vaccine.

The CDR3 sequence is CASSMTELYGYTF. The CDR3 nucleotides are TGTGCCAGCAGCATGACAGAACTCTATGGCTACACCTTC. This chain links TRBV5-6 with TRBJ1-2; D may be TRBD1 (5 bases). CDR1 is SGHDT and CDR2 is YYEEEE in the germline V gene. CDR3 length: 13 residues. V was clipped by 4 bases and J by 4 bases, with 11 bases between them. Looking up the rest from reference TRBV5-6 and TRBJ1-2 gives the full variable domain: DAGVTQSPTHLIKTRGQQVTLRCSPKSGHDTVSWYQQALGQGPQFIFQYYEEEERQRGNFPDRFSGHQFPNYSSELNVNALLLGDSALYLCASSMTELYGYTFGSGTRLTVV.

The rearrangement joins TRBV9 to TRBJ1-6; weak D call: TRBD1 (5 bases). Trimming left V 2 bases short and J 8 bases short, with 14 bases between. The V gene's germline CDR1 is SGDLS and CDR2 YYNGEE. This CDR3 has 15 amino acids. The CDR3 is CASSVRGTADSPLHF. The CDR3 nucleotides read TGTGCCAGCAGCGTCCGTGGGACTGCCGATTCACCCCTCCACTTT. Based on the CDR3 plus reference TRBV9 and TRBJ1-6, the full variable domain is DSGVTQTPKHLITATGQRVTLRCSPRSGDLSVYWYQQSLDQGLQFLIQYYNGEERAKGNILERFSAQQFPDLHSELNLSSLELGDSALYFCASSVRGTADSPLHFGNGTRLTVT.

The chain employs TRBV4-3 and TRBJ1-2; D gene uncertain. The CDR3 is made up of 15 amino acids. Between the trimmed V and J ends, which lost 3 bases and 8 bases, there was a span of 19 bases. Germline CDR1 is LGHNA and CDR2 is YSLEER. Written as DNA, the CDR3 is TGCGCCAGCAGCCAGGTCTCTACACTCCCGGGGGGCTACACCTTC. As protein: CASSQVSTLPGGYTF.

J is TRBJ2-7 and V is TRBV7-2; D is undetermined. The CDR3 has 13 residues. Trimming took off 1 base at V and 0 bases at J, with 4 bases between the two ends. Germline-derived CDR1 and CDR2 are SGHTA and FQGNSA. The CDR3 DNA reads TGTGCCAGCAGCTTAGACAGCTCCTACGAGCAGTACTTC. Protein sequence: CASSLDSSYEQYF.

This chain links TRBV27 with TRBJ2-7, with D perhaps TRBD1 (6 bases). This CDR3 comprises 13 residues. The V gene lost 6 bases and the J gene lost 5 bases, with 14 bases spanning the gap. The germline CDR1 and CDR2 sequences are MNHEY and SMNVEV (reference sequence). The chain's CDR3 is CASSNNRVHEQYF. DNA for the CDR3: TGTGCCAGCAGCAATAACAGGGTCCACGAGCAGTACTTC.

This clone was counted once. The rearrangement joins TRBV18 to TRBJ1-2; perhaps TRBD1 as D (5 bases). Germline CDR1 is KGHSH and CDR2 is LQKENI. V was pared by 2 bases and J by 4 bases, with 11 bases between. CDR3 length: 14 residues. CDR3 bases: TGTGCCAGCTCACCAGCAGGGCAACTCTATGGCTACACCTTC. Amino acids: CASSPAGQLYGYTF.

The rearrangement links TRBV19 to TRBJ1-6; no clear D gene. Trimming took 6 bases from V and 4 from J, leaving 13 bases between them. The CDR3 runs 15 residues. Per germline, CDR1 LNHDA and CDR2 SQIVND (reference sequence). In DNA form, the CDR3 reads TGTGCCAGTAGAATAAGGGAACTTTATAATTCACCCCTCCACTTT. It specifies CASRIRELYNSPLHF.

In its sample, this clone was seen once. The chain is built from TRBV2 and TRBJ1-5; 7 positions match TRBD1. Looked up from germline, CDR1 is SNHLY and CDR2 is FYNNEI. After removal of 8 bases from V and 4 bases from J, the junction contained 11 bases not matched to a gene. The CDR3 spans 15 residues. CDR3 in amino acids: CASSPDRSINQPQHF. CDR3 coding DNA: TGTGCCAGCTCACCGGACAGGTCAATAAATCAGCCCCAGCATTTT.

This chain connects TRBV2 to TRBJ1-2; no firm D call. CDR1 is SNHLY, CDR2 FYNNEI, per germline. Deletions cut 6 bases from V and 0 bases from J, with 2 bases between. CDR3 size: 11 residues. The DNA for the CDR3 is TGTGCCAGCAGAGCTAACTATGGCTACACCTTC. It translates to CASRANYGYTF.

This clone showed up just once. This chain connects TRBV29-1 to TRBJ1-2, with 8 bases aligning to TRBD1. The V segment lost 4 bases and the J segment 6 bases; nucleotides outside the gene matches: 10. Germline assignment: CDR1 SQVTM and CDR2 ANQGSEA. The CDR3 loop spans 14 amino acids. CDR3 sequence (DNA): TGCAGCGTTGGTGGGACAGGCAGTTCGGATGGCTACACCTTC. Amino acid sequence: CSVGGTGSSDGYTF.

The rearrangement links TRBV14 to TRBJ2-5; D call uncertain. The germline gives CDR1 SGHDN, CDR2 FVKESK. Trimming pared 1 base from V and 2 bases from J, leaving 11 bases between. This CDR3 has 15 amino acids. CDR3 residues: CASSQAWPNQETQYF. DNA for the CDR3: TGTGCCAGCAGCCAAGCTTGGCCTAATCAAGAGACCCAGTACTTC.

The chain is built from TRBV28 and TRBJ1-2; D might be TRBD1 (5 bases). The V gene lost 4 bases and the J gene lost 4 bases, with 16 bases spanning the gap. The CDR3 contains 15 residues. The germline V gene encodes CDR1 MDHEN and CDR2 SYDVKM. This chain's CDR3 is CASSSSGQIFYGYTF. CDR3 nucleotide sequence: TGTGCCAGCAGTTCCTCGGGGCAGATATTCTATGGCTACACCTTC.

The CDR3 DNA sequence: TGCGCCAGCAGCCTCGGGGGATCTCGTGGCTACACCTTC. Its translation is CASSLGGSRGYTF. The V and J genes are TRBV5-1 and TRBJ1-2, with D tentatively TRBD1 (5 bases). Deletions cut 4 bases from V and 7 bases from J, with 14 bases between. CDR1 SGHRS and CDR2 YFSETQ come from the germline V gene. This CDR3 is built from 13 residues.

The chain has TRBV19 and TRBJ1-2; D gene uncertain. Trimming removed 3 bases at V and 0 bases at J, with 11 bases between. CDR3 length: 15 residues. Germline V gives CDR1 LNHDA, CDR2 SQIVND (reference sequence). CDR3 sequence reads: CASSIIQTTNYGYTF. The CDR3 DNA reads as TGTGCCAGTAGTATCATACAGACTACTAACTATGGCTACACCTTC.

This chain joins TRBV7-2 and TRBJ1-4; D gene ambiguous. The germline V gene has CDR1 SGHTA and CDR2 FQGNSA. The CDR3 has 13 residues. V was trimmed by 5 bases and J by 4 bases, leaving 8 bases between them. CDR3 loop: CASSPRLNEKLFF. CDR3 bases: TGTGCCAGCAGCCCCAGACTTAATGAAAAACTGTTTTTT.

V usage is TRBV4-3 and J usage is TRBJ2-1, with D unclear. Germline CDR1 and CDR2: LGHNA and YSLEER. V lost 0 bases and J 6 bases, leaving 9 bases between the germline ends. The CDR3 is 14 residues long. The CDR3 protein is CASSQDFLANEQFF. CDR3 sequence (DNA): TGCGCCAGCAGCCAAGATTTCCTGGCCAATGAGCAGTTCTTC.

This chain uses TRBV3-1 (or the pseudogene TRBV3-2) with TRBJ1-2; unclear D gene. The CDR3 runs 15 residues. The V end lost 0 bases, the J end lost 5 bases, and 13 bases lay between the germline ends. Germline assignment: CDR1 LGHDT and CDR2 YNNKEL (reference sequence). CDR3 loop: CASSQEAWGDYGYTF. The CDR3 DNA reads as TGTGCCAGCAGCCAAGAGGCGTGGGGAGATTATGGCTACACCTTC.

Worth noting for this clone: Other DNA sequences from this sample encode an identical CDR3 as well. The chain employs TRBV18 and TRBJ2-5; D not certain. The V gene's germline CDR1 is KGHSH and CDR2 LQKENI. Trimming took off 2 bases at V and 2 bases at J, with 6 bases between the two ends. This CDR3 spans 13 amino acids. The CDR3 loop is CASSPDLQETQYF. CDR3 bases: TGTGCCAGCTCACCAGACTTACAAGAGACCCAGTACTTC.

The J gene is TRBJ1-6, the V gene TRBV5-1; 7 nucleotides align to TRBD1. CDR3 size: 14 residues. Trimming at V came to 4 bases and at J to 14 bases, leaving 12 bases not matched to a gene. The germline V gene has CDR1 SGHRS and CDR2 YFSETQ. CDR3 region: CASSHDRASLTLHF. CDR3 nucleotides: TGCGCCAGCAGCCACGACAGGGCCTCCCTCACCCTCCACTTT.

This sequence joins TRBV20-1 and TRBJ1-3; possibly TRBD1 for D (5 bases). The CDR3 length is 15 residues. The germline CDR1 and CDR2 sequences are DFQATT and SNEGSKA (reference sequence). With 3 bases removed from V and 4 bases from J, the gap between germline ends came to 16 bases. The CDR3 spells CSASPPGEAGNTIYF. The CDR3 DNA reads TGCAGTGCTAGTCCGCCGGGGGAAGCAGGAAACACCATATATTTT.

Turning to this clone: Germline and junction disagree at one end, which may indicate a read error. The chain uses TRBV9 and TRBJ2-2; perhaps D is TRBD1 or TRBD2 (5 bases each). The CDR3 sequence is 15 residues long. Germline assignment: CDR1 SGDLS and CDR2 YYNGEE. Here the CDR3 DNA reads TGTGCCAGCAGCCTCACGGGACGGCCCACCCGGGAGCTGTTTTTT. It yields the protein CASSLTGRPTRELFF.

The chain combines TRBV6-2 or TRBV6-3 with TRBJ2-7; D not certain. V was shortened by 0 bases and J by 3 bases, with 3 bases between the two germline ends. CDR3 length: 12 residues. Germline V gene data show CDR1 as MNHEY and CDR2 as SVGEGT. The chain's CDR3 is CASSYSDYEQYF. The CDR3 DNA sequence: TGTGCCAGCAGTTACTCCGACTACGAGCAGTACTTC.

The rearrangement uses TRBV7-2 and TRBJ1-1; D call uncertain. CDR3 size: 13 residues. In germline, CDR1 is SGHTA, CDR2 FQGNSA. Trimming removed 0 bases from V and 5 bases from J, with 7 bases in between. The CDR3 reads CASSLADRTEAFF. The CDR3, as DNA: TGTGCCAGCAGCTTAGCGGATAGGACTGAAGCTTTCTTT.

The chain links TRBV7-9 to TRBJ1-4; D gene unclear. The V end lost 0 bases, the J end lost 3 bases, and 8 bases lay between the germline ends. From germline, CDR1 is SEHNR and CDR2 FQNEAQ (reference sequence). This CDR3 has 15 residues. The CDR3 DNA is TGTGCCAGCAGCTTAGCGGAGGTTCCTAATGAAAAACTGTTTTTT. This translates into CASSLAEVPNEKLFF.

The chain is built from TRBV6-5 and TRBJ1-5, with unresolved D. Per the germline V gene, CDR1 is MNHEY and CDR2 is SVGAGI. V was pared by 5 bases and J by 1 base, with 12 bases between. The CDR3 sequence is 15 residues long. CDR3 bases: TGTGCCAGCAGTCAGGACGGAATGAGCAATCAGCCCCAGCATTTT. It specifies CASSQDGMSNQPQHF.

There are a few counts of this clone. The chain is built from TRBV28 and TRBJ1-1; D is ambiguous. The CDR3 consists of 11 residues. V lost 8 bases, J lost 3 bases, and 7 bases lay in between. Germline loops: CDR1 MDHEN, CDR2 SYDVKM. The CDR3 loop is CASLSDTEAFF. The CDR3 nucleotides are TGTGCCAGCCTCTCGGACACTGAAGCTTTCTTT.

The chain recombines TRBV5-6 with TRBJ2-1; 10 bases agree with TRBD2. The V and J ends lost 4 bases and 7 bases, in that order; junction bases with no gene match: 5. This CDR3 contains 14 residues. Per the germline V gene, CDR1 is SGHDT and CDR2 is YYEEEE. CDR3 in amino acids: CASSPQTSGNEQFF. In nucleotides, the CDR3 is TGTGCCAGCAGCCCCCAGACTAGCGGGAATGAGCAGTTCTTC.

The V and J genes are TRBV7-2 and TRBJ2-3; no definite D call. Trimming stripped 2 bases from V and 1 base from J, with 7 bases between. The CDR3 consists of 14 residues. From germline, CDR1 is SGHTA and CDR2 FQGNSA. CDR3 residues: CASSLSRGTDTQYF. CDR3 sequence (DNA): TGTGCCAGCAGCTTATCAAGGGGCACAGATACGCAGTATTTT.

This clone was seen just once. J is TRBJ2-3 and V is TRBV10-1, with 8 bases lining up with TRBD1. This CDR3 has 16 amino acids. Germline CDR1 reads WNHNN; CDR2 reads SYGVQD (reference sequence). Trimming at V came to 2 bases and at J to 5 bases, leaving 9 bases not matched to a gene. CDR3 nucleotides: TGCGCCAGCAGTGAGAGCAGGGGGCGTCATGGAGATACGCAGTATTTT. This translates into CASSESRGRHGDTQYF.

This chain uses TRBV5-6 with TRBJ2-7, with 8 bases identical to TRBD2. The CDR3 contains 14 residues. The germline gives CDR1 SGHDT, CDR2 YYEEEE. With 4 bases clipped from V and 6 bases from J, the junction kept 9 bases outside the gene matches. The CDR3 nucleotides read TGTGCCAGCAGCCGCCGTCCTAGCGGGCGCGAGCAGTACTTC. Translation gives CASSRRPSGREQYF.

The CDR3 protein is CASRGTASGNTIYF. In DNA, the CDR3 is TGTGCCAGTAGGGGGACAGCTTCTGGAAACACCATATATTTT. The chain employs TRBV19 and TRBJ1-3; TRBD1 agrees at 7 bases. The CDR3 is 14 residues long. CDR1 and CDR2 (germline): LNHDA, SQIVND (reference sequence). The V segment lost 6 bases and the J segment 1 base; nucleotides outside the gene matches: 3. The full variable domain, with the rest looked up from reference TRBV19 and TRBJ1-3, is DGGITQSPKYLFRKEGQNVTLSCEQNLNHDAMYWYRQDPGQGLRLIYYSQIVNDFQKGDIAEGYSVSREKKESFPLTVTSAQKNPTAFYLCASRGTASGNTIYFGEGSWLTVV.